This TCR beta chain is drawn from a study of tumor-infiltrating lymphocytes in primary liver carcinoma. Points from the study as a whole: Significantly larger top-250-clone fractions were found in tumors than in blood (p = 0.039). For tumor-adjacent and tumor-blood pairs, overlap was less than that seen for tumor region pairs.

Unsorted whole blood served as the source of blood RNA, and germline DNA was extracted as well. A remark on this clonotype: What it binds is unknown.

TCR beta cDNA was prepared out of roughly 520 ng total RNA by means of a constant-region primer. Library construction for TCR beta comprised three nested multiplex PCR rounds performed with slightly modified ARM-PCR. TRBV1-TRBV30 forward primers paired with a C-beta reverse primer drove the first two PCR rounds, roughly 9 cycles each. TCRdb passed the multiplex PCR reads through MiXCR, listing each CDR3 protein once. This table holds roughly 180,000 distinct CDR3 sequences, 50% to 75% found once. The CDR3 loop spans 14 amino acids. Trimming removed 7 bases at V and 5 bases at J, with 17 bases between. Germline CDR1 MDHEN, CDR2 SYDVKM.

The source material was peripheral blood. This chain connects TRBV28 to TRBJ2-5, with D maybe TRBD2 (5 bases). The TCR sequence derives from a man aged 35 to 55 with primary liver carcinoma and hepatitis B virus infection. CDR3 residues: CASNSTKGGETQYF. The CDR3 DNA is TGTGCCAGCAACTCCACGAAGGGCGGGGAGACCCAGTACTTC.